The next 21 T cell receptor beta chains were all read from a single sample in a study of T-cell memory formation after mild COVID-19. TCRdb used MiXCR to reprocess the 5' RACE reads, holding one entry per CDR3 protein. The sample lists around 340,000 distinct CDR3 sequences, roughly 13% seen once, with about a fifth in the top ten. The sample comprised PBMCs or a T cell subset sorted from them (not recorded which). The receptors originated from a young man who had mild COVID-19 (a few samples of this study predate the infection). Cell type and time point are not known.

CDR3: CASSFNGREKLFF. For the CDR3, the DNA is TGTGCCAGCAGTTTTAACGGACGGGAAAAACTGTTTTTT. The rearrangement links TRBV12-3 or TRBV12-4 to TRBJ1-4; D gene uncertain. The V and J ends lost 3 bases and 8 bases respectively, with 10 bases between them. The CDR3 covers 13 residues.

CDR3 amino acids: CASSHLGGRNRETQYF. CDR3 in DNA: TGTGCCAGCAGCCACCTAGGGGGCCGAAACCGGGAGACCCAGTACTTC. The chain links TRBV9 to TRBJ2-5, with 7 bases that match TRBD1. Trimming took 4 bases from V and 5 from J; bases not matched to a gene: 14. Germline CDR1 and CDR2: SGDLS and YYNGEE. This CDR3 comprises 16 residues.

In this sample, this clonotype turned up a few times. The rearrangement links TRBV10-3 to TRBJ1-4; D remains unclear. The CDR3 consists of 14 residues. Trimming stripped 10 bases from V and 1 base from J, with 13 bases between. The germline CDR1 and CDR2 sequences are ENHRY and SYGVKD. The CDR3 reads CASRGPGTNEKLFF. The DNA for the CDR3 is TGTGCCAGCCGTGGGCCGGGAACTAATGAAAAACTGTTTTTT.

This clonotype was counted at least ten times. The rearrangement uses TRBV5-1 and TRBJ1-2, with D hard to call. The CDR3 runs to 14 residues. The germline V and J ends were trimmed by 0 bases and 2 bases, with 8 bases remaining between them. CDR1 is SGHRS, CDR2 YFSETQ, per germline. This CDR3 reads CASSLESTNYGYTF. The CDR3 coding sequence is TGCGCCAGCAGCTTGGAGTCGACCAACTATGGCTACACCTTC.

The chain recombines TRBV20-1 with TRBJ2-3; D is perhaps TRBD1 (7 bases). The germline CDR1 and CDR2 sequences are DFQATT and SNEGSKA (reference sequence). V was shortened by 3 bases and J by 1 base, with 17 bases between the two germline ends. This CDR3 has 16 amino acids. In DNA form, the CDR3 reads TGCAGTGCTAGGACGGGACAGCGGGTTCGCACAGATACGCAGTATTTT. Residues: CSARTGQRVRTDTQYF.

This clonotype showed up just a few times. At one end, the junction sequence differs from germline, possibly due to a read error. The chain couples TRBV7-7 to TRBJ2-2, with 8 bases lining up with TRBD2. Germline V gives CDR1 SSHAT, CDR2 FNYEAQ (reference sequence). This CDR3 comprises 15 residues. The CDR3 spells CASSSARGATGELFF. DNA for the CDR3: TGTGCTAGCAGCTCCGCGCGGGGGGCGACCGGGGAGCTGTTTTTT.

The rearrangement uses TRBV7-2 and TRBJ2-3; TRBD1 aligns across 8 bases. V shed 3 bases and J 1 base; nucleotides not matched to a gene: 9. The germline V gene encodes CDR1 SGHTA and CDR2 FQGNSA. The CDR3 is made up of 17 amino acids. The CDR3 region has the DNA TGTGCCAGCAGCTTTCTCAGGGGGCAGACCGGCACAGATACGCAGTATTTT. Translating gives CASSFLRGQTGTDTQYF.

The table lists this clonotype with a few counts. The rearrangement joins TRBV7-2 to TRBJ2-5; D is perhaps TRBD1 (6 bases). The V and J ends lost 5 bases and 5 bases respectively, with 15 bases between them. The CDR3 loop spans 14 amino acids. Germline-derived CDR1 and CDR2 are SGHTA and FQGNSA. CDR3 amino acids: CASSRDARGETQYF. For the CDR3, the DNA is TGTGCCAGCAGCCGCGACGCCAGGGGTGAGACCCAGTACTTC.

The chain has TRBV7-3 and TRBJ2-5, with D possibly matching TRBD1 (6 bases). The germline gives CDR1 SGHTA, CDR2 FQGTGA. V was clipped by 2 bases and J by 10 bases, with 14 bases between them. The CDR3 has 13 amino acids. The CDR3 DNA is TGTGCCAGCAGCTTATGGGACAAGGGTAGCCAGTACTTC. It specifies CASSLWDKGSQYF.

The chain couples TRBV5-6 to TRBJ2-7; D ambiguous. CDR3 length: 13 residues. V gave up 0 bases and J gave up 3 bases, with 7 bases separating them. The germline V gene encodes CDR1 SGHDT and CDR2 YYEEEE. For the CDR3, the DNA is TGTGCCAGCAGCTTGGCCGACAACTACGAGCAGTACGTC. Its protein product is CASSLADNYEQYV.

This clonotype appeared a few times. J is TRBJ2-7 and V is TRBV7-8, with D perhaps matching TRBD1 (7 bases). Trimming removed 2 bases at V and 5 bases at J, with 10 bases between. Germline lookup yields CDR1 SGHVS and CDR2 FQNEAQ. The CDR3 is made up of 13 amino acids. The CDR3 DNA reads TGTGCCAGCAGCTTACCAGGGGGGAACGAGCAGTACGTC. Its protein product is CASSLPGGNEQYV.

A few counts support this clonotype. In DNA form, the CDR3 reads TGTGCCAGCAGTCCTTCCTATAGACTAGCGGGGAGCGCCTACGAGCAGTACTTC. This encodes CASSPSYRLAGSAYEQYF. The rearrangement links TRBV27 to TRBJ2-7; 11 nucleotides align to TRBD2. Germline lookup yields CDR1 MNHEY and CDR2 SMNVEV (reference sequence). With V trimmed by 5 bases and J by 2 bases, 14 bases remained unmatched. The CDR3 spans 18 residues.

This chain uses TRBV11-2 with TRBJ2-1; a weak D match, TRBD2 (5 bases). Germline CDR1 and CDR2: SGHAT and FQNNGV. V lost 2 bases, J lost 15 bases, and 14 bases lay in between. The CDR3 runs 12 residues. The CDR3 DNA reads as TGTGCCAGCAGCTTAATCGAGCCCGAGGGGTTCTTC. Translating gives CASSLIEPEGFF.

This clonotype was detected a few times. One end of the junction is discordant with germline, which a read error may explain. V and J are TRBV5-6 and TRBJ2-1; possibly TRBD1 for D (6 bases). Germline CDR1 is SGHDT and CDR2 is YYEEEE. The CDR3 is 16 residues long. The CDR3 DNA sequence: TGTGCCAGCAGCTACCTATTAACAGGGATCCCTGGTGAGCAGGTCTTC. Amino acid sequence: CASSYLLTGIPGEQVF.

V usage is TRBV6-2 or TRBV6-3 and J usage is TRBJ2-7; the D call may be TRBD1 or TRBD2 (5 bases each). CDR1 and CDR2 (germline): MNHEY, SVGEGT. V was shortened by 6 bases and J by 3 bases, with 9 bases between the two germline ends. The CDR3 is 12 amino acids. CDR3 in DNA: TGTGCCAGCAGGGGGGATGTCTACGAGCAGTACGTC. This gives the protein CASRGDVYEQYV.

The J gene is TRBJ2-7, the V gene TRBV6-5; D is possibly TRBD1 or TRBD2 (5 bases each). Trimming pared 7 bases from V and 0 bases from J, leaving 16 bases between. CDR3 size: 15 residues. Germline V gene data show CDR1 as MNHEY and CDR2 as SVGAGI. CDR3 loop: CASTPQVGDSYEQYF. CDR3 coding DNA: TGTGCCAGCACCCCACAGGTCGGGGACTCCTACGAGCAGTACTTC.

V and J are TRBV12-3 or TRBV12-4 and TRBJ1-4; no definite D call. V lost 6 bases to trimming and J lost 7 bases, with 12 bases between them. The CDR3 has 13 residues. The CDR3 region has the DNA TGTGCCAGCAGCCAGCAGCGGAGTGAAAAACTGTTTTTT. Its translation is CASSQQRSEKLFF.

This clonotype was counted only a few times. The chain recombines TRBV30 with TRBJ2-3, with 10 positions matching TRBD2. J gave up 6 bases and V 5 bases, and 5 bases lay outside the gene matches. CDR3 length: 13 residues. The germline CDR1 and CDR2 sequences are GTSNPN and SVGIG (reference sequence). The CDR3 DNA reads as TGTGCCTGGCGCGGACTAGCGGTGGATACGCAGTATTTT. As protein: CAWRGLAVDTQYF.

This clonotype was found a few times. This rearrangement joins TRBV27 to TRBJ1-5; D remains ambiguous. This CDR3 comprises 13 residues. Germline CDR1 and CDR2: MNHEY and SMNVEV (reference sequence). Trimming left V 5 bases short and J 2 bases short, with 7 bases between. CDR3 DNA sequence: TGTGCCAGCAGTGAAGATGGCAATCAGCCCCAGCATTTT. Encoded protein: CASSEDGNQPQHF.

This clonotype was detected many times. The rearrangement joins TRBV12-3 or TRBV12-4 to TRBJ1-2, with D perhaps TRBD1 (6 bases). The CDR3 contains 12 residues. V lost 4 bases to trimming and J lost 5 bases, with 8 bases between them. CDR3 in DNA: TGTGCCAGCAGTTGGACAGAATATGGCTACACCTTC. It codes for CASSWTEYGYTF.

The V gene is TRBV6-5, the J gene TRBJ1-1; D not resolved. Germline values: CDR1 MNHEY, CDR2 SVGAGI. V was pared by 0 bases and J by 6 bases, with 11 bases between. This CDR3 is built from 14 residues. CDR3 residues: CASSYSGSPAEAFF. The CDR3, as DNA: TGTGCCAGCAGTTACTCGGGCTCCCCCGCTGAAGCTTTCTTT.